This T cell receptor (beta chain) was recovered during a study of T cell clusters in autoimmune cytopenias (dated by TCRdb to between 2018 and 2021). At the level of the whole study: Per sample, TRB sequencing gave a median depth of roughly 52,000 reads and a median of 2,350 distinct TRB clonotypes. Alongside healthy, CLL and autoimmune hepatitis controls, autoimmune cytopenia patients had their peripheral blood TRB and IGH repertoires sequenced at active disease and again during treatment follow-up. The study aimed to test whether autoimmune cytopenia patients carry a disease-specific immune repertoire signature usable as a blood-based biomarker. The full study reports these points: Shifts in the TRB repertoire, including less even repertoires in secondary cytopenia and CLL, were mostly a reflection of lymphoma bias and not of autoimmunity. The GLIPH analysis suggested a lack of physiological T cell clusters in primary autoimmune cytopenia patients, since around 50 clusters were exclusive to healthy donors whereas 15 to 20 were exclusive to patients. The T cell clusters were only ever defined in silico, so experimental validation of their functional role was still needed. The cluster-lack signature was not observed for secondary cytopenia versus CLL, as the signature was apparently masked by the dominant lymphoma-associated repertoire. Compared with active autoimmune hepatitis patients, healthy donors had almost three times as many exclusive TRB clusters, a finding consistent with an autoimmunity-wide signature.

TRB rearrangements were amplified by multiplex PCR using a touch-down protocol with TRB-A and TRB-B primer pools mixed in one tube. Illumina adapters and sample indices were added to the amplicons through two consecutive PCR reactions using Phusion HS II polymerase. Amplicons were gel-purified with the NucleoSpin Gel and PCR Clean-up kit, then quantified by Qubit and quality-checked on an Agilent 2100 Bioanalyzer. Sequencing of the libraries was performed on an Illumina MiSeq with 600-cycle, single-indexed, paired-end runs. As for the original processing: MiXCR version 2.1.12, together with the default MiXCR reference library, was used to align and assemble the TRB reads. A clone was defined by each unique CDR3 nucleotide sequence, and the analysis included only productive sequences supported by at least two reads. To assess repertoire diversity, an R script computed alpha-parameterized diversity profiles (alpha 0 to 5), which included the Shannon (alpha 1) and Simpson (alpha 2) indices. Combinatorial TRB VJ usage was calculated with the tcR package and was compared between cohorts by principal component analysis performed with ade4. GLIPH clustering of TCRbeta CDR3s was carried out on cohort pairs matched by age and read depth, and cluster frequencies were compared by Wilcoxon test. Through TCRdb reprocessing, the reads give one entry per CDR3 protein sequence; DNA is omitted. The V and J calls reflect TCRdb's pipeline rather than the authors' work. This sample's table lists approximately 12,000 distinct CDR3 sequences. Together, the top ten hold over 2.5% of the sample.

There are 13 amino acids in the CDR3, from cysteine to phenylalanine inclusive. The record lacks a DNA sequence. Per sample, 250 ng of peripheral blood genomic DNA, 35,000 to 45,000 genome equivalents, was used for TRB amplification. As to this clonotype: The target of this receptor is not known.

The TCR was taken from a human donor with an autoimmune cytopenia or autoimmune hepatitis (not recorded which). The sample was peripheral blood. The chain is encoded by TRBV12-3 or TRBV12-4 joined to TRBJ2-5; the TCRdb call, TRBD1, lacks DNA for checking. The CDR3 sequence is CASSLGTGETQYF.